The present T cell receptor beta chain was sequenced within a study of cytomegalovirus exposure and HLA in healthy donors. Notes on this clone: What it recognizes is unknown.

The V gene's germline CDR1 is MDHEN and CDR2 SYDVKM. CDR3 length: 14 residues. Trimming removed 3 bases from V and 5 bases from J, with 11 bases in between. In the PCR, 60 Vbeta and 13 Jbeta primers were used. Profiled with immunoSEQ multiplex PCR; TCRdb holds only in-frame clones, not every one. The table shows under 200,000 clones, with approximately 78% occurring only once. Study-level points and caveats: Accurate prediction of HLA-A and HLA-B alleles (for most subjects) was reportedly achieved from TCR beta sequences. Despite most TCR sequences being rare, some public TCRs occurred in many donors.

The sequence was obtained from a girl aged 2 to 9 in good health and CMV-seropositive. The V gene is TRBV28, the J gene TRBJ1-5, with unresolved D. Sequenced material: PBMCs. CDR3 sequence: CASSLPPEYQPQHF. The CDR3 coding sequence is TGTGCCAGCAGTTTGCCCCCAGAATATCAGCCCCAGCATTTT.